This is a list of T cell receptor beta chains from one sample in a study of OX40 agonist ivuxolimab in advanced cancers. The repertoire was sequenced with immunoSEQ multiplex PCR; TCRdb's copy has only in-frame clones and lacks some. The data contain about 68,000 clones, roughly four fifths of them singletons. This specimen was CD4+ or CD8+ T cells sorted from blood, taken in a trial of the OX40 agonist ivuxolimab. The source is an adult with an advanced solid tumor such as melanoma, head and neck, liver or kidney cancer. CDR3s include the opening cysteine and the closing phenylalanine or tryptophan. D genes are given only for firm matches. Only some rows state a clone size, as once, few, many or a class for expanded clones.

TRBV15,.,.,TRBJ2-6,TGTGCCACCACAGAAGAAAATCCCTTCTCTGGGGCCAACGTCCTGACTTTC,CATTEENPFSGANVLTF
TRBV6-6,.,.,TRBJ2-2,TGTGCCAGCAGTTACGTCTGGAACACCGGGGAGCTGTTTTTT,CASSYVWNTGELFF
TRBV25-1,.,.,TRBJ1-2,TGTGCCAGCAGTGAAGTAGCTGACTATGGCTACACCTTC,CASSEVADYGYTF
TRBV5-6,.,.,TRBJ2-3,TGTGCCAGCAGCTTGGTACGTGGCACAGATACGCAGTATTTT,CASSLVRGTDTQYF
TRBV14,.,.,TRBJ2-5,TGTGCCAGCAGCCAAGATGCGGCAGGGAGAGGGGAGACCCAGTACTTC,CASSQDAAGRGETQYF
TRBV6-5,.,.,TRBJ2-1,TGTGCCAGCAGTCAGGAGGCTCTGGCCTACAATGAGCAGTTCTTC,CASSQEALAYNEQFF
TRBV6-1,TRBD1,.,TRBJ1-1,TGTGCCAGCCAGAGGACAGGCGAAGCTTTCTTT,CASQRTGEAFF
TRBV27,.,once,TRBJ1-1,TGTGCCACCAACGCTTTTAAGGCAGGAGGGACTGAAGCTTTCTTT,CATNAFKAGGTEAFF
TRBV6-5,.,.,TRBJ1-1,TGTGCCAGCAGTTACCGAGGTCTGAACACTGAAGCTTTCTTT,CASSYRGLNTEAFF
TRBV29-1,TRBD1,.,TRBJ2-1,TGCAGCGTTGTGGTGACAGGGGGGTACAATGAGCAGTTCTTC,CSVVVTGGYNEQFF
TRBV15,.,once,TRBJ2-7,TGTGCCACCAGCAGACAGGGCTACGAGCAGTACTTC,CATSRQGYEQYF
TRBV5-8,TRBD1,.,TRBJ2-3,TGTGCCAGCAGTTACAGGGGGCGAGTCACAGATACGCAGTATTTT,CASSYRGRVTDTQYF
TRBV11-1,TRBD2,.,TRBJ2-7,TGTGCCAGCAGCCAACCGGGGGGGCTCCAAGCCTACGAGCAGTACTTC,CASSQPGGLQAYEQYF
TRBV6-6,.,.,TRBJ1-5,TGTGCCAGCAAAGGTATGGGGGCTAGCAATCAGCCCCAGCATTTT,CASKGMGASNQPQHF
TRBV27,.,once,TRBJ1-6,TGTGCCAGCAGTTTAACCAGGGTTAATTCACCCCTCCACTTT,CASSLTRVNSPLHF
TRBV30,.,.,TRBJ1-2,TGTGCCTGGAGTGTAGGAAGGCCAGGGGACTTCTATGGCTACACCTTC,CAWSVGRPGDFYGYTF
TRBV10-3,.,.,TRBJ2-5,TGTGCCGCAAGGACGGAGGGCCAAGAGACCCAGTACTTC,CAARTEGQETQYF
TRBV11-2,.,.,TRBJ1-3,TGTGCCAGCAGCCCCCTGGGGTCGCTAAACACCATATATTTT,CASSPLGSLNTIYF
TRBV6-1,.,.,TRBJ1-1,TGTGCCAGTTTCAACACTGAAGCTTTCTTT,CASFNTEAFF
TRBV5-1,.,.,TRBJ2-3,TGCGCCAGCAGATTGGACAGACCGACAGATACGCAGTATTTT,CASRLDRPTDTQYF
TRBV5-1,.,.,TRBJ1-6,TGCGCCAGCAGCTTGACCAGGGGCCCTGATAATTCACCCCTCCACTTT,CASSLTRGPDNSPLHF
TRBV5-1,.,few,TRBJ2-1,TGCGCCAGCAGCTTGGGGGCACCCTACAATGAGCAGTTCTTC,CASSLGAPYNEQFF
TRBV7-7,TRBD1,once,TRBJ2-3,TGTGCCAGCAGCAGCGGGACAGGGAGGGCCACAGATACGCAGTATTTT,CASSSGTGRATDTQYF
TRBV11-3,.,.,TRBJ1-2,TGTGCCAGCAGCCTTCGGCGCCCTCACCAAGGCTACACCTTC,CASSLRRPHQGYTF
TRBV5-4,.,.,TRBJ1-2,TGTGCCAGCAGCTTGGTAGATCAGGGCTATGGCTACACCTTC,CASSLVDQGYGYTF